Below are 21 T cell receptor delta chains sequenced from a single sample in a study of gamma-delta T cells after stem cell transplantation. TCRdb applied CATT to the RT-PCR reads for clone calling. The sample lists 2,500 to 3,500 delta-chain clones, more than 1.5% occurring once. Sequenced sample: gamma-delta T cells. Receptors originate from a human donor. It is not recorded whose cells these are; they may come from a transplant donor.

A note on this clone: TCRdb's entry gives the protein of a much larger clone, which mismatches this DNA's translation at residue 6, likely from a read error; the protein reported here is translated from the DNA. The CDR3 spells CACDTSGGFSDKLIF. CDR3 nucleotide sequence: TGTGCCTGTGACACCTCTGGGGGATTTTCCGATAAACTCATCTTT. The J gene is TRDJ1, the V gene TRDV2, with TRDD3 identical over 9 bases. Germline lookup yields CDR1 GEAIGNYY and CDR2 EKD. V gave up 0 bases and J gave up 3 bases; unmatched junction bases: 4. The CDR3 has 15 amino acids.

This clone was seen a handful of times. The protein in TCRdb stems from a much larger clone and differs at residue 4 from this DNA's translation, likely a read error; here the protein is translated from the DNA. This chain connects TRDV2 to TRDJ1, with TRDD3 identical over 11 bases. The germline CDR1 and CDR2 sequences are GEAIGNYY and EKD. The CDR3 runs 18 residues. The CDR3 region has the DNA TGTGCCTGTGGCACCGTAAGTGGGGGATACGCTCGTTCCGATAAACTCATCTTT. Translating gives CACGTVSGGYARSDKLIF.

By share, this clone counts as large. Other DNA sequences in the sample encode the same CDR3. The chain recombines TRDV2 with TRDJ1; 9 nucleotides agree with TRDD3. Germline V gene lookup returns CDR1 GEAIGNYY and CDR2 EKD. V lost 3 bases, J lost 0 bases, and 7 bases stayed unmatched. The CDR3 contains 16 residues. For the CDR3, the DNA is TGTGCCTGTGACCCCCTACTGGGGGAGTACACCGATAAACTCATCTTT. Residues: CACDPLLGEYTDKLIF.

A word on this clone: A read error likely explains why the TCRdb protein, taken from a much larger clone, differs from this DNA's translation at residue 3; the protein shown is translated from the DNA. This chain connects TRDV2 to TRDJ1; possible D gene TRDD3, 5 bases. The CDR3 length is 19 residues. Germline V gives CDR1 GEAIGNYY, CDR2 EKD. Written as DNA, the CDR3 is TGTGCCGGTGACTTCTTATCCTCTGAGATCGGGGGCGGCACCGATAAACTCATCTTT. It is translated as CAGDFLSSEIGGGTDKLIF.

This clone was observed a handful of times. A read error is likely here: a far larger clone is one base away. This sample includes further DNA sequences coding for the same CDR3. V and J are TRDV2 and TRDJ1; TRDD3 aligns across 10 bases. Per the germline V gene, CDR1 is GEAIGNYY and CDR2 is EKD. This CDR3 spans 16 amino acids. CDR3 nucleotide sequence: TGTGCCTGTGACAACTTGGGGGATACTGAGACCGACAAACTCATCTTT. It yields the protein CACDNLGDTETDKLIF.

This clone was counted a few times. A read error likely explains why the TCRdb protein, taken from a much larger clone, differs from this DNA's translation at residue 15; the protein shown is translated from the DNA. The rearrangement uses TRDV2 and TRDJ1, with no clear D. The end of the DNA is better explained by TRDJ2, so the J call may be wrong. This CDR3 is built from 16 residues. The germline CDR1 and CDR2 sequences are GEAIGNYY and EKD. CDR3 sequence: CACDTVTEGYTDKLFF. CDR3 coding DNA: TGTGCCTGTGACACCGTTACGGAAGGGTACACCGATAAACTCTTCTTT.

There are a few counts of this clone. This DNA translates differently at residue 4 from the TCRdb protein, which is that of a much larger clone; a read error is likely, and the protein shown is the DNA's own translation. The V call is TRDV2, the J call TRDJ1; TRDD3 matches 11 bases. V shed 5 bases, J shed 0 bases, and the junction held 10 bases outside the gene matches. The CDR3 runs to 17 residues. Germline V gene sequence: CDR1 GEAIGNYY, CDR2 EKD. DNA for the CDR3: TGTGCCTGTGGCGTACTGGGGGATAGGGAGTACACCGATAAACTCATCTTT. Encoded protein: CACGVLGDREYTDKLIF.

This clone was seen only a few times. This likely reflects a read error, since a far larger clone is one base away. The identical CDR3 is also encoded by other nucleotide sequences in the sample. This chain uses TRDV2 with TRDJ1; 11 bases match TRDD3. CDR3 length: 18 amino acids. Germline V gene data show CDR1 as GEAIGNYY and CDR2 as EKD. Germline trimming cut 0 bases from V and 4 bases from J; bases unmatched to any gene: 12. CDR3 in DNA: TGTGCCTGTGACACCGTTGAAGTCCTGGGGGATACTCACGATAAACTCATCTTT. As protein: CACDTVEVLGDTHDKLIF.

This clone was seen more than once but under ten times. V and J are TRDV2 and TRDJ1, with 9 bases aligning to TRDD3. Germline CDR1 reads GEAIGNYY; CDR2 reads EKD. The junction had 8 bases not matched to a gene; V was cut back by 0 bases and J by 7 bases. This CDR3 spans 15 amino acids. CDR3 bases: TGTGCCTGTGACACCCTCCTGGGGGATCGAGGTAAACTCATCTTT. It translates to CACDTLLGDRGKLIF.

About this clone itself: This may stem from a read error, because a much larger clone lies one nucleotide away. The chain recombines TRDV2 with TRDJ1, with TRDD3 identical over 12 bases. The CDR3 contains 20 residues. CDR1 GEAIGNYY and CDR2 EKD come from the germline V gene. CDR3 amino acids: CARDTINTGGYHLYTDKLIF. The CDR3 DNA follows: TGTGCCCGTGACACGATCAATACTGGGGGATACCACCTGTACACCGATAAACTCATCTTT.

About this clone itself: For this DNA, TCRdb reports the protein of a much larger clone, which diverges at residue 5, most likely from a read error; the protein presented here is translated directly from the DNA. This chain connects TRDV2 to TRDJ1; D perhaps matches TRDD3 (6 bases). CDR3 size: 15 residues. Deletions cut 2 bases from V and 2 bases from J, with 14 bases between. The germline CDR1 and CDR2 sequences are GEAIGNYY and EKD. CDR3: CACDMLGMGTDKLIF. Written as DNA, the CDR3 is TGTGCCTGTGACATGTTGGGGATGGGGACCGATAAACTCATCTTT.

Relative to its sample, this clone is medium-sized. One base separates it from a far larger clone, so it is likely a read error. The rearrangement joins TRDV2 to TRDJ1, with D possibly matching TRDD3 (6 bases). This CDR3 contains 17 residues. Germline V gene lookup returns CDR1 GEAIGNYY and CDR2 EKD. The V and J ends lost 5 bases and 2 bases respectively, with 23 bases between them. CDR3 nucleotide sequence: TGTGCCTGTGGCAAAGTGGGGGCTCCAGTTGTGACCGATAAACTCATCTTT. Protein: CACGKVGAPVVTDKLIF.

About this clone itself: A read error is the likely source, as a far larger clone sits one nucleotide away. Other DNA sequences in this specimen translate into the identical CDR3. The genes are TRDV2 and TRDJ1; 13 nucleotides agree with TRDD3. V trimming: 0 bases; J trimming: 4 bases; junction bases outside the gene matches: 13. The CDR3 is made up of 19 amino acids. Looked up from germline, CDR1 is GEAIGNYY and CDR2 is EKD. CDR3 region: CACDTGGLGDTPSGDKLIF. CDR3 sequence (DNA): TGTGCCTGTGACACCGGAGGACTGGGGGATACGCCGTCAGGCGATAAACTCATCTTT.

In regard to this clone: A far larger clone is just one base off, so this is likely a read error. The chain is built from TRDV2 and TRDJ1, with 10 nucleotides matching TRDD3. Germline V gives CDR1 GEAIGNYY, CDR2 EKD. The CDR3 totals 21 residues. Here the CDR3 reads CAYDTEFGRTGGFEHTDKLIF. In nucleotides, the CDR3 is TGTGCCTATGACACCGAATTTGGGCGTACTGGGGGATTCGAGCACACCGATAAACTCATCTTT.

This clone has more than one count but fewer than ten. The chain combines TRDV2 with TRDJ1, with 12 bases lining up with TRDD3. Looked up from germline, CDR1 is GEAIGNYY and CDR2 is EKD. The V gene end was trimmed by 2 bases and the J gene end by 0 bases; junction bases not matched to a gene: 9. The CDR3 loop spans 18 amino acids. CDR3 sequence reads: CACDILGDTRMYTDKLIF. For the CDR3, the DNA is TGTGCCTGTGACATTCTGGGGGATACGCGCATGTACACCGATAAACTCATCTTT.

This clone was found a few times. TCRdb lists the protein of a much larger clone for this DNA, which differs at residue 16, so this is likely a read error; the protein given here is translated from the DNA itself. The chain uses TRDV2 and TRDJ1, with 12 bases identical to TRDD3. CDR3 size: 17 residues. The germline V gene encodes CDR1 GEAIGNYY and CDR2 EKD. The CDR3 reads CACDSLLGDTNPDKLTF. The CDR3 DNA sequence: TGTGCCTGTGACTCTTTACTGGGGGATACAAACCCCGATAAACTCACCTTT.

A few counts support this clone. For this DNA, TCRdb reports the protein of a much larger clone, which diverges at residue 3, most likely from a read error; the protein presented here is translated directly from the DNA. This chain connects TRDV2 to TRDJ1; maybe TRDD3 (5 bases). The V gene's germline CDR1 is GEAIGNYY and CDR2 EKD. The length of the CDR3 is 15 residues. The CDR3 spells CARDTVGNHTDKLIF. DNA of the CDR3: TGTGCCCGTGACACCGTGGGGAATCACACCGATAAACTCATCTTT.

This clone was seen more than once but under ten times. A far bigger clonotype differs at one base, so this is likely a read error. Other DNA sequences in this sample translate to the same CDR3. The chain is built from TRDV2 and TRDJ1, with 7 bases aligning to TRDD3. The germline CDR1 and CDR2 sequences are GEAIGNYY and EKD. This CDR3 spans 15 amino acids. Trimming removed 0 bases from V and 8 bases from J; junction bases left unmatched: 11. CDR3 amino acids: CACDTVGDANDKLIF. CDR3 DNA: TGTGCCTGTGACACCGTGGGGGACGCTAATGACAAACTCATCTTT.

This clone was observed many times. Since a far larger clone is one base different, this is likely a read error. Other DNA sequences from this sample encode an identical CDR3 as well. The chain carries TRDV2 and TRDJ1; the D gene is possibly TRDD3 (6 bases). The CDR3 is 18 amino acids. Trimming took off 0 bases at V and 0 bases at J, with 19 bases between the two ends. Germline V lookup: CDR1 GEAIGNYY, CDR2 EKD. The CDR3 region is CACDTAGWGPTYTDKLIF. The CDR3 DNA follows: TGTGCCTGTGACACCGCTGGGTGGGGGCCAACTTACACCGATAAACTCATCTTT.

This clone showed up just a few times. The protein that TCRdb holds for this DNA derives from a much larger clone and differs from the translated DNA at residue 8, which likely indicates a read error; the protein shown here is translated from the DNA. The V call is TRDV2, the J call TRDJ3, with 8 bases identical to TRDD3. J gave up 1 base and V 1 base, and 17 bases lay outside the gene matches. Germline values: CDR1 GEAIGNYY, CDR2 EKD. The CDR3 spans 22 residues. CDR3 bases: TGTGCCTGTGACACGGTTGAATTTACTGGGGGTGCCGCGTCCTGGGACACCCGACAGATGTTTTTC. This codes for CACDTVEFTGGAASWDTRQMFF.

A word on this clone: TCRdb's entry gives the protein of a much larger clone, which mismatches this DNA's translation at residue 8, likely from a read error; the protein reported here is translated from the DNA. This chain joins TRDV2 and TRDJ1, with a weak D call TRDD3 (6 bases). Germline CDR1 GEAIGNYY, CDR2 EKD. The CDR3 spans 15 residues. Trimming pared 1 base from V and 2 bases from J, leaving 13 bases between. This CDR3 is CACDTLGVGTDKLIF. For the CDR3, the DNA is TGTGCCTGTGACACGTTGGGGGTGGGGACCGATAAACTCATCTTT.